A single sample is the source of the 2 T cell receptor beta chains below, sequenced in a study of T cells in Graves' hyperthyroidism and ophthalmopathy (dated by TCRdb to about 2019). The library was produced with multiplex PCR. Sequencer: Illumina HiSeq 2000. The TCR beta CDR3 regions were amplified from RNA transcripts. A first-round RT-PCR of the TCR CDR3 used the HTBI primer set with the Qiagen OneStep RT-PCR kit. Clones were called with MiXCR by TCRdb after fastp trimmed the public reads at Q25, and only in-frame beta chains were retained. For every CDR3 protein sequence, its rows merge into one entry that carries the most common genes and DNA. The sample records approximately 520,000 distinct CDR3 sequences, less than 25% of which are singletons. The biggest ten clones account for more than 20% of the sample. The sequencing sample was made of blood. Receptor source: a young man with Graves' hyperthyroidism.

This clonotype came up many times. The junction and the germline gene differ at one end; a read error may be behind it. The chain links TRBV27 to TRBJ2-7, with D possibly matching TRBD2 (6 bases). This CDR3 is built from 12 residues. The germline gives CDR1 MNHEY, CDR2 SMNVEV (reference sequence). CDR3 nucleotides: TGTGCCAGCAGTTTCCAAGTTAGCGGTCCTCCCTTC. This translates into CASSFQVSGPPF.

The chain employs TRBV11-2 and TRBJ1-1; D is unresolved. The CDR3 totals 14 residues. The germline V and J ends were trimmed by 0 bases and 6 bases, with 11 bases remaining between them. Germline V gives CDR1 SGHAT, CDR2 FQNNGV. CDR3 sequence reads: CASSLDYREPEAFF. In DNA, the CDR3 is TGTGCCAGCAGCTTAGATTACAGAGAACCTGAAGCTTTCTTT.